This T cell receptor (beta chain) was recovered during a study of identical twins. Study findings and constraints: Low generation-probability sequences were in excess among twin-shared out-of-frame alpha sequences. In cord blood, abundant beta clonotypes had fewer insertions; memory showed no trend. Within beta out-of-frame sequences, the excess sharing observed between twins was weaker.

In TCRdb, the 5' RACE reads were re-called with MiXCR into one record per CDR3 protein. Of about 210,000 distinct CDR3 sequences in the sample, around 9.6% are singletons; the top ten hold 5% to 6.5%. The CDR3 loop spans 15 amino acids. Germline CDR1 LNHNV, CDR2 YYDKDF (reference sequence). Trimming took off 0 bases at V and 4 bases at J, with 10 bases between the two ends. Notes on this clonotype: What it recognizes is unknown.

Sequenced input: memory (CD45RO+) T cells sorted from blood. V usage is TRBV15 and J usage is TRBJ1-5; weak D call: TRBD1 (5 bases). The receptor was derived from a woman under 30 in good health. CDR3 sequence reads: CATSRDPRANQPQHF. Here the CDR3 DNA reads TGTGCCACCAGCAGAGATCCCAGGGCTAATCAGCCCCAGCATTTT.